The rows below give T cell receptor beta chains drawn from one sample of a study of T cells after yellow fever vaccination. TCRdb processed the 5' RACE reads anew with MiXCR; each CDR3 protein has one entry. The data show roughly 74,000 distinct CDR3 sequences, with 7.1% seen just once and about a third held by the top ten. The source was CD8+ T cells sorted from PBMCs, collected 5 to 6 days after the first yellow fever vaccination. Receptor source: a man between 18 and 35 years old who received the YFV17D yellow fever vaccine. CDR3s include the opening cysteine and the closing phenylalanine or tryptophan. Each record gives: D gene, clone size, J gene, V gene, CDR3 DNA, CDR3 protein. The D gene is left open where the match is weak. Size is omitted from some rows. Given values are once, few, many or a class for expanded clones.

NA few TRBJ2-7 TRBV12-3/TRBV12-4 TGTGCCAGCAGTCCTAGTGTAAACGAGCAGTACTTC CASSPSVNEQYF
TRBD2 many TRBJ2-1 TRBV11-1 TGTGCCAGCAGCTTTCTCGAGCGGAGCGGGGGGGCCGCCAATGAGCAGTTCTTC CASSFLERSGGAANEQFF
NA few TRBJ2-1 TRBV14 TGTGCCAGCAGCCAAGAAGGGATAAAACTCTACAATGAGCAGTTCTTC CASSQEGIKLYNEQFF
TRBD1 few TRBJ2-3 TRBV24-1 TGTGCCATCGACAGGGGGAGCACAGATACGCAGTATTTT CAIDRGSTDTQYF
NA many TRBJ2-4 TRBV27 TGTGCCAGCAGTCCGAGCTTAAGCCAGACCGGAAACATTCAGTACTTC CASSPSLSQTGNIQYF
NA NA TRBJ2-7 TRBV6-5 TGTGCCAGCAGTTACGGAGGGGGCCCCTACGAGCAGTACTTC CASSYGGGPYEQYF
NA many TRBJ2-7 TRBV4-3 TGCGCCAGCAGCCAAGATCTCTTCAGTTCCTACGAGCAGTACTTC CASSQDLFSSYEQYF
NA many TRBJ2-1 TRBV4-1 TGCGCCAGCAGACAGGTTGGAAATGAGCAGTTCTTC CASRQVGNEQFF
TRBD1 few TRBJ2-1 TRBV6-4 TGTGCCAGCAGCCCCCGGACAGGGGCTTTTGATGAGCAGTTCTTC CASSPRTGAFDEQFF
NA NA TRBJ2-1 TRBV18 TGTGCCAGCTCACCAGGGTTGAGTGAGCAGTTCTTC CASSPGLSEQFF
NA NA TRBJ2-4 TRBV11-2 TGTGCCAGCAGCCTCGCTTACATTCAGTACTTC CASSLAYIQYF
NA few TRBJ1-2 TRBV4-1 TGCGCCAGCAGCCAAGTAGGGCAGGTTAACTATGGCTACACCTTC CASSQVGQVNYGYTF
NA many TRBJ2-3 TRBV27 TGTGCCAGCAATGAGCCCGGCACAGATACGCAGTATTTT CASNEPGTDTQYF
TRBD2 NA TRBJ2-5 TRBV20-1 TGCAGTGCTATTAGCGGGGGGCAAGAGACCCAGTACTTC CSAISGGQETQYF
NA few TRBJ2-1 TRBV28 TGTGCCAGCAGTTTTTGGAAGAACAATGAGCAGTTCTTC CASSFWKNNEQFF
TRBD1 few TRBJ2-3 TRBV14 TGTGCCAGCAGCCAAAACTACCGGGACAGGGGCACAGATACGCAGTATTTT CASSQNYRDRGTDTQYF
NA many TRBJ1-1 TRBV24-1 TGTGCCACCAGTGATTTGTCAGGGGCCGCTTTCTTT CATSDLSGAAFF
NA many TRBJ1-1 TRBV7-9 TGTGCCAGCAGCTTCGTGCAGGGGTACCCTGAAGCTTTCTTT CASSFVQGYPEAFF
NA few TRBJ2-7 TRBV2 TGTGCCAGCAGTGAACGGATAACGCAGTCCTACGAGCAGTACTTC CASSERITQSYEQYF
NA NA TRBJ2-1 TRBV7-6 TGTGCCAGCGGCGGAGGGGGTAATGAGCAGTTCTTC CASGGGGNEQFF
NA NA TRBJ2-2 TRBV19 TGTGCCTTGATGTGGGGAACCGGGGAGCTGTTTTTT CALMWGTGELFF
TRBD1 many TRBJ2-2 TRBV7-3 TGTGCCAGCTTCCACCCGCCCAGTAAACCCGGACAGGCCCGAGCGGGGGAGCTGTTTTTT CASFHPPSKPGQARAGELFF
TRBD1 NA TRBJ2-1 TRBV6-5 TGTGCCAGCAGTTACGAGGGGGCCCCAGGCAATGAGCAGTTCTTC CASSYEGAPGNEQFF
NA NA TRBJ2-7 TRBV20-1 TGCAGTGCTAGGTTCGTACAGCTCCTCTACGAGCAGTACTTC CSARFVQLLYEQYF
NA few TRBJ2-5 TRBV5-4 TGTGCCAGCAGCTGGGGTCCTGGGGCCCAAGAGACCCAGTACTTC CASSWGPGAQETQYF
NA many TRBJ2-1 TRBV3-1 TGTGCCAGCAGCCCGACACAAGGGAAGGTTGAGTTCTTC CASSPTQGKVEFF
NA few TRBJ1-1 TRBV24-1 TGTGCCACCAGTGGTCATAAGAACACTGAAGCTTTCTTT CATSGHKNTEAFF
TRBD1 many TRBJ1-1 TRBV2 TGTGCCAGCAGCGGCGTCGGGACAGAGAACACTGAAGCTTTCTTT CASSGVGTENTEAFF
TRBD2 NA TRBJ2-1 TRBV9 TGTGCCAGCAGCGTAGACCTAGCGGGGGGGTACAATGAGCAGTTCTTC CASSVDLAGGYNEQFF
NA many TRBJ1-4 TRBV7-9 TGTGCCAGCAGCTTTCGGTTCTCAACTAATGAAAAACTGTTTTTT CASSFRFSTNEKLFF
NA few TRBJ2-3 TRBV3-1 TGTGCCAGCAGCCCTCGGTCTGAGGGGGAAGATACGCAGTATTTT CASSPRSEGEDTQYF
NA many TRBJ2-1 TRBV20-1 TGCAGTGCTAGACACTACCTGCAGGGTAATGAGCAGTTCTTC CSARHYLQGNEQFF
NA few TRBJ2-3 TRBV24-1 TGTGCCACCAGTCACGGTGGGACAGATACGCAGTATTTT CATSHGGTDTQYF
TRBD2 NA TRBJ2-1 TRBV11-3 TGTGCCTTCAGACGGACCGGGTTAGCGGGGGCCTACAATGAGCAGTTCTTC CAFRRTGLAGAYNEQFF
NA few TRBJ2-2 TRBV29-1 TGCAGCGTTCAGGGGATGAACACCGGGGAGCTGTTTTTT CSVQGMNTGELFF
NA many TRBJ2-7 TRBV6-2/TRBV6-3 TGTGCCAGCAGTTGGGCCAGCACCTACGAGCAGTACTTC CASSWASTYEQYF
NA NA TRBJ2-3 TRBV5-4 TGTGCCAGCAGCTGGGTGACAGGCGAGGCAGATACGCAGTATTTT CASSWVTGEADTQYF
NA many TRBJ2-3 TRBV29-1 TGCAGCGTTGAAGGGGTTGTGGGGACACCCTTCGAGAATACGCAGTATTTT CSVEGVVGTPFENTQYF
NA few TRBJ1-1 TRBV7-8 TGTGCCAGCAGGGGAGGTCGGCGAGGCCCCAGCACTGAAGCTTTCTTT CASRGGRRGPSTEAFF
NA few TRBJ1-4 TRBV11-2 TGTGCCAGCAGCCGGTGGGAATTGAGGGAAAAACTGTTTTTT CASSRWELREKLFF
NA NA TRBJ2-3 TRBV6-5 TGTGTCAGCAGTTACTCGGCCCCCGGAGGCACAGATACGCAGTATTTT CVSSYSAPGGTDTQYF
NA few TRBJ2-7 TRBV5-8 TGTGCCAGCAGCTTGGTTCCGGGAACCTACGAGCAGTACTTC CASSLVPGTYEQYF
NA few TRBJ2-1 TRBV19 TGTGCCAGTAGTCTGGGACCTGAGGATGAGCAGTTCTTC CASSLGPEDEQFF
NA many TRBJ2-3 TRBV29-1 TGCAGCGTTGAAGCGGGACACCTGTATACTAGCACAGATACGCAGTATTTT CSVEAGHLYTSTDTQYF
NA many TRBJ1-2 TRBV4-3 TGCGCCAGCAGCCAAGAGATCGGCGGAGGGAACTATGGCTACACCTTC CASSQEIGGGNYGYTF
NA NA TRBJ2-1 TRBV27 TGTGCCAGCAGATCCCTTGGATTCAACAATGAGCAGTTCTTC CASRSLGFNNEQFF
NA NA TRBJ2-7 TRBV27 TGTGCCAGCAGTTTGACCGAGACAGGTTACGAGCAGTACTTC CASSLTETGYEQYF
NA NA TRBJ1-1 TRBV4-1 TGCGCCAGCAGCCCGGGGGGAGTTATCACTGAAGCTTTCTTT CASSPGGVITEAFF
TRBD2 NA TRBJ2-5 TRBV7-2 TGTGCCAGCAGCTTAGGGAGCGGGGCGGAAGAGACCCAGTACTTC CASSLGSGAEETQYF
TRBD2 NA TRBJ2-3 TRBV9 TGTGCCAGCAGGGCGGGGGATCTGGATACGCAGTATTTT CASRAGDLDTQYF
NA many TRBJ2-7 TRBV7-9 TGTGCCAGCAGCCCCAGACAGGCCGACTACGAGCAGTACTTC CASSPRQADYEQYF
TRBD1 NA TRBJ2-1 TRBV4-2 TGTGCCAGCAGCCAAGCCTCGGGACAGGTCAACAATGAGCAGTTCTTC CASSQASGQVNNEQFF
TRBD1 many TRBJ2-2 TRBV6-5 TGTGCCAGCAGTCGCGACAGGGGGACGAACACCGGGGAGCTGTTTTTT CASSRDRGTNTGELFF
NA many TRBJ1-2 TRBV2 TGTGCCAGCAGTCGAAGATCCGCCTATGGCTACACCTTC CASSRRSAYGYTF
NA NA TRBJ1-2 TRBV7-8 TGTGCCAGCAGCACCGCGAGGGGGTGGAATGGCTACACCTTC CASSTARGWNGYTF
NA many TRBJ1-3 TRBV4-1 TGCGCCAGCAGCCAACCGTCCGACTCTGGAAACACCATATATTTT CASSQPSDSGNTIYF
TRBD1 many TRBJ2-3 TRBV5-1 TGCGCCAGCCGCGACAGGGCCTACACAGATACGCAGTATTTT CASRDRAYTDTQYF
TRBD1 few TRBJ2-1 TRBV25-1 TGTGCCAGCAGTGAATGGGGGACAGCAACCCACAATGAGCAGTTCTTC CASSEWGTATHNEQFF
NA many TRBJ1-3 TRBV7-9 TGTGCCAGCAGCCGTCACATCCCCTCTGGAAACACCATATATTTT CASSRHIPSGNTIYF